The 5 T cell receptor beta chains given below trace back to one sample, sequenced in a study of cytomegalovirus exposure and HLA in healthy donors. PCR primers comprised 60 Vbeta and 13 Jbeta primers. TCRdb's table, derived via immunoSEQ multiplex PCR, lists solely in-frame clones and lacks some. The specimen's table records about 160,000 clones. The source material was PBMCs. The receptors were sampled from an older woman in good health and CMV-seronegative.

The J gene is TRBJ2-5, the V gene TRBV9; D gene uncertain. This CDR3 is built from 14 residues. Germline CDR1 and CDR2: SGDLS and YYNGEE. Trimming left V 4 bases short and J 5 bases short, with 15 bases between. CDR3 coding DNA: TGTGCCAGCAGCCCCCATGGCGTGCGGGAGACCCAGTACTTC. It specifies CASSPHGVRETQYF.

The V and J genes are TRBV5-1 and TRBJ2-7, with TRBD1 identical over 7 bases. Germline V gives CDR1 SGHRS, CDR2 YFSETQ. This CDR3 contains 14 residues. The J segment lost 3 bases and the V segment lost 3 bases, leaving 6 bases of the junction unmatched. The DNA for the CDR3 is TGCGCCAGCAGCTCTCCGCACAGGGGCTACGAGCAGTACTTC. It yields the protein CASSSPHRGYEQYF.

The V gene is TRBV29-1, the J gene TRBJ1-4; 11 nucleotides align to TRBD1. This CDR3 comprises 17 residues. The V gene's germline CDR1 is SQVTM and CDR2 ANQGSEA. V trimming: 6 bases; J trimming: 0 bases; junction bases outside the gene matches: 9. The CDR3 sequence is CSVAGTGGKATNEKLFF. The CDR3 DNA sequence: TGCAGCGTCGCCGGGACAGGGGGTAAAGCAACTAATGAAAAACTGTTTTTT.

This rearrangement joins TRBV5-4 to TRBJ1-5, with TRBD1 matching 7 bases. The ends lost 1 base at V and 2 bases at J; junction bases unmatched: 6. The length of the CDR3 is 16 residues. CDR1 and CDR2 (germline): SGHNT, YYREEE (reference sequence). CDR3 sequence: CASSLFTGDRNQPQHF. CDR3 nucleotides: TGTGCCAGCAGCTTGTTCACAGGGGACCGCAATCAGCCCCAGCATTTT.

The rearrangement joins TRBV7-3 to TRBJ2-3, with 9 nucleotides matching TRBD2. This CDR3 spans 15 amino acids. J lost 7 bases, V lost 5 bases, and 10 bases had no gene match. Looked up from germline, CDR1 is SGHTA and CDR2 is FQGTGA. In DNA, the CDR3 is TGTGCCAGCAGCCAGCAGCGGGGGGCCTTACATACGCAGTATTTT. Protein product: CASSQQRGALHTQYF.